These 12 T cell receptor beta chains originate from one sample sequenced in a study of blood T cell repertoires in COVID-19. TCRdb's copy holds only in-frame clones and misses some; the assay was immunoSEQ multiplex PCR. The sample shows 97,000 or so clones, 82% of them seen only once. The sample taken for sequencing was peripheral blood. The receptors come from a man aged 65 to 85 with active or convalescent COVID-19.

The rearrangement uses TRBV3-1 (or the pseudogene TRBV3-2) and TRBJ1-2, with no clear D. The CDR3 is made up of 12 amino acids. V was shortened by 0 bases and J by 8 bases, with 7 bases between the two germline ends. Germline V CDR1 and CDR2: LGHDT, YNNKEL (reference sequence). The CDR3 protein is CASSQEPGGYTF. DNA for the CDR3: TGTGCCAGCAGCCAAGAACCGGGAGGCTACACCTTC.

The chain links TRBV4-3 to TRBJ2-5; 10 positions match TRBD2. The junction had 13 bases not matched to a gene; V was cut back by 7 bases and J by 5 bases. The CDR3 contains 16 residues. Germline V CDR1 and CDR2: LGHNA, YSLEER. CDR3: CASKGSLAGVVETQYF. DNA of the CDR3: TGCGCCAGCAAGGGGTCGCTAGCGGGGGTTGTGGAGACCCAGTACTTC.

This chain uses TRBV7-6 with TRBJ2-7; 7 bases map to TRBD2. J was trimmed by 5 bases and V by 5 bases; bases with no gene match: 6. From germline, CDR1 is SGHVS and CDR2 FNYEAQ. The CDR3 is 13 residues long. CDR3 DNA sequence: TGTGCCAGCAGCACCTCCGCGGGGGACGAGCAGTACTTC. It yields the protein CASSTSAGDEQYF.

The CDR3 here is CASSLFPGQGEGYTF. The CDR3 DNA is TGTGCCAGCAGTTTATTCCCTGGACAGGGAGAGGGCTACACCTTC. This sequence joins TRBV27 and TRBJ1-2; TRBD1 matches at 8 bases. From germline, CDR1 is MNHEY and CDR2 SMNVEV (reference sequence). After removal of 1 base from V and 8 bases from J, the junction contained 9 bases not matched to a gene. This CDR3 contains 15 residues.

The rearrangement joins TRBV7-9 to TRBJ1-3; 7 nucleotides agree with TRBD1. With 5 bases clipped from V and 0 bases from J, the junction kept 7 bases outside the gene matches. CDR1 is SEHNR and CDR2 is FQNEAQ in the germline V gene (reference sequence). The CDR3 runs to 16 residues. CDR3 nucleotide sequence: TGTGCCAGCAGCAAGGGCGGACAGGCCTCTGGAAACACCATATATTTT. Protein sequence: CASSKGGQASGNTIYF.

This clone has only a few counts. The V gene is TRBV5-5, the J gene TRBJ2-2; D perhaps matches TRBD2 (5 bases). CDR1 and CDR2 from the germline V gene are SGHKS and YYEKEE (reference sequence). The CDR3 is made up of 15 amino acids. Between the trimmed V and J ends, which lost 4 bases and 1 base, there was a span of 11 bases. CDR3 coding DNA: TGTGCCAGCAGCCGAGGGTTGGGGAACACCGGGGAGCTGTTTTTT. This gives the protein CASSRGLGNTGELFF.

This chain joins TRBV5-1 and TRBJ1-6; TRBD1 matches 10 bases. Germline CDR1 SGHRS, CDR2 YFSETQ. The CDR3 runs 17 residues. V gave up 2 bases and J gave up 6 bases; unmatched junction bases: 8. This CDR3 is CASSFLGQGSPNSPLHF. DNA for the CDR3: TGCGCCAGCAGCTTCCTGGGACAGGGGTCGCCTAATTCACCCCTCCACTTT.

This clone showed up just once. This sequence joins TRBV29-1 and TRBJ1-5; 8 bases map to TRBD1. The CDR3 length is 21 residues. The V gene's germline CDR1 is SQVTM and CDR2 ANQGSEA. Germline trimming cut 6 bases from V and 1 base from J; bases unmatched to any gene: 26. The DNA for the CDR3 is TGCAGCGTCCATCGACCTTATTTCGACAGGGGCAGACCCATGAGCAATCAGCCCCAGCATTTT. It encodes CSVHRPYFDRGRPMSNQPQHF. Complete variable domain (other parts from reference TRBV29-1 and TRBJ1-5): SAVISQKPSRDICQRGTSLTIQCQVDSQVTMMFWYRQQPGQSLTLIATANQGSEATYESGFVIDKFPISRPNLTFSTLTVSNMSPEDSSIYLCSVHRPYFDRGRPMSNQPQHFGDGTRLSIL.

This clone was detected once. The chain carries TRBV15 and TRBJ2-1; 7 bases map to TRBD1. This CDR3 has 17 residues. V shed 0 bases, J shed 6 bases, and the junction held 11 bases outside the gene matches. Per the germline V gene, CDR1 is LNHNV and CDR2 is YYDKDF (reference sequence). CDR3 bases: TGTGCCACCAGCAGAGATTACTTAACAGGGGTGGGCAATGAGCAGTTCTTC. It yields the protein CATSRDYLTGVGNEQFF.

V and J are TRBV5-4 and TRBJ2-2, with 7 bases fitting TRBD1. Trimming took 3 bases from V and 2 from J; bases not matched to a gene: 4. The CDR3 is 15 amino acids. CDR1 and CDR2 (germline): SGHNT, YYREEE (reference sequence). CDR3 sequence (DNA): TGTGCCAGCAGCTCCGGGACAGTAAACACCGGGGAGCTGTTTTTT. The encoded protein is CASSSGTVNTGELFF.

The rearrangement links TRBV7-9 to TRBJ1-2; 11 nucleotides match TRBD1. This CDR3 spans 15 amino acids. The germline CDR1 and CDR2 sequences are SEHNR and FQNEAQ (reference sequence). The ends lost 5 bases at V and 2 bases at J; junction bases unmatched: 4. CDR3 coding DNA: TGTGCCAGCAGCGCCGGACAGGGGGCCAACTATGGCTACACCTTC. Protein: CASSAGQGANYGYTF.

The chain employs TRBV24-1 and TRBJ1-6; D might be TRBD1 (6 bases). This CDR3 contains 19 residues. The germline CDR1 and CDR2 sequences are KGHDR and SFDVKD. V was shortened by 4 bases and J by 7 bases, with 25 bases between the two germline ends. This CDR3 reads CATSDTEGPTGYKNSPLHF. The CDR3 bases are TGTGCCACCAGTGACACAGAGGGGCCAACAGGGTATAAAAATTCACCCCTCCACTTT.